The rows below give T cell receptor beta chains drawn from one sample of a study of OX40 agonist ivuxolimab in advanced cancers. Sequencing used immunoSEQ multiplex PCR; TCRdb keeps in-frame clones, though not all of them. The sample carries 50,000 to 65,000 clones, around 93% recorded once. Material: CD4+ or CD8+ T cells sorted from blood, obtained in a trial of the OX40 agonist ivuxolimab. These receptors were obtained from an adult with an advanced solid tumor such as melanoma, head and neck, liver or kidney cancer. The CDR3 runs from the conserved cysteine through the conserved F or W. The D gene is left open where the match is weak. Clone size, where shown, is once, few, many, or a class for clones that have expanded.

>TRBV7-2|TRBJ2-2|TRBD1|NA
CASSFTGGPGELFF
TGTGCCAGCAGCTTCACAGGGGGTCCCGGGGAGCTGTTTTTT
>TRBV14|TRBJ1-1|NA|NA
CASSPTVLNTEAFF
TGTGCCAGCAGCCCGACAGTCCTGAACACTGAAGCTTTCTTT
>TRBV4-3|TRBJ1-1|TRBD1|NA
CASSQAPGQGSEAFF
TGCGCCAGCAGCCAAGCTCCGGGACAGGGATCTGAAGCTTTCTTT
>TRBV27|TRBJ2-2|NA|NA
CASSTHTNTGELFF
TGTGCCAGCAGTACCCACACGAACACCGGGGAGCTGTTTTTT
>TRBV29-1|TRBJ2-4|TRBD1|NA
CSVSTGGNIQYF
TGCAGCGTTTCAACAGGGGGAAACATTCAGTACTTC
>TRBV7-7|TRBJ1-1|NA|few
CASSLARGTEAFF
TGTGCTAGCAGCTTAGCACGAGGGACTGAAGCTTTCTTT
>TRBV4-3|TRBJ1-5|NA|NA
CASSQGRGNQPQHF
TGCGCCAGCAGCCAAGGCAGGGGCAATCAGCCCCAGCATTTT
>TRBV19|TRBJ1-1|TRBD1|NA
CASRTGTAYTEAFF
TGTGCCAGTAGAACCGGGACAGCTTACACTGAAGCTTTCTTT
>TRBV7-9|TRBJ1-4|NA|NA
CASSFGSRDPSEKLFF
TGTGCCAGCAGCTTTGGGAGTCGGGACCCGAGTGAAAAACTGTTTTTT
>TRBV11-2|TRBJ2-5|NA|NA
CASSLAPGAGRTQYF
TGTGCCAGCAGCTTAGCCCCAGGAGCCGGGCGGACCCAGTACTTC
>TRBV4-2|TRBJ2-1|NA|once
CASSRPGRDILYNEQFF
TGTGCCAGCAGCCGACCAGGCCGGGACATCTTATACAATGAGCAGTTCTTC
>TRBV9|TRBJ1-5|NA|NA
CASSLSWNSNQPQHF
TGTGCCAGCAGCCTTAGCTGGAATAGCAATCAGCCCCAGCATTTT
>TRBV5-4|TRBJ1-1|NA|NA
CASSSEAANTEAFF
TGTGCCAGCAGCTCGGAGGCAGCCAACACTGAAGCTTTCTTT
>TRBV4-3|TRBJ1-1|NA|NA
CASSHSSGANTEAFF
TGCGCCAGCAGCCATTCCTCAGGGGCGAACACTGAAGCTTTCTTT
>TRBV27|TRBJ1-5|NA|NA
CASSLGLNQPQHF
TGTGCCAGCAGTTTAGGGCTCAATCAGCCCCAGCATTTT
>TRBV5-6|TRBJ1-2|TRBD1|NA
CASSLAGGAYGYTF
TGTGCCAGCAGCTTGGCAGGGGGCGCCTATGGCTACACCTTC
>TRBV9|TRBJ2-7|TRBD2|NA
CASSVLGTSGYEQYF
TGTGCCAGCAGCGTACTTGGGACTAGCGGATACGAGCAGTACTTC
>TRBV27|TRBJ2-3|NA|NA
CASSSVSADTQYF
TGTGCCAGCAGTTCCGTGTCCGCAGATACGCAGTATTTT
>TRBV27|TRBJ1-5|TRBD1|NA
CASRTGQGNQPQHF
TGTGCCAGCAGGACAGGGCAAGGCAATCAGCCCCAGCATTTT
>TRBV19|TRBJ1-1|NA|NA
CASSIDIQGNTEAFF
TGTGCCAGTAGTATAGATATACAGGGGAACACTGAAGCTTTCTTT
>TRBV19|TRBJ1-2|NA|NA
CASSIGAGDYGYTF
TGTGCCAGTAGTATAGGAGCAGGGGACTATGGCTACACCTTC
>TRBV11-2|TRBJ2-7|NA|NA
CASSSEGYEQYF
TGTGCCAGCAGCTCCGAAGGCTACGAGCAGTACTTC
>TRBV6-6|TRBJ2-2|NA|NA
CASSYFGGELFF
TGTGCCAGCAGTTACTTTGGCGGGGAGCTGTTTTTT
>TRBV6-5|TRBJ1-1|TRBD1|NA
CAVGTANTEAFF
TGTGCCGTGGGGACAGCAAACACTGAAGCTTTCTTT
>TRBV27|TRBJ2-2|NA|NA
CASSPGPRLTGELFF
TGTGCCAGCAGTCCAGGGCCTAGGCTAACCGGGGAGCTGTTTTTT
>TRBV2|TRBJ2-7|NA|NA
CASIEPLSYEQYF
TGTGCCAGCATCGAACCACTCAGCTACGAGCAGTACTTC
>TRBV19|TRBJ1-2|NA|NA
CASSITFRNYGYTF
TGTGCCAGTAGTATAACATTCAGGAACTATGGCTACACCTTC
>TRBV27|TRBJ2-1|TRBD2|NA
CASSPTAGGHYNEQFF
TGTGCCAGCAGTCCGACAGCGGGAGGGCATTACAATGAGCAGTTCTTC
>TRBV5-1|TRBJ2-7|NA|NA
CASSLGKGRLGYEQYF
TGCGCCAGCAGCTTGGGAAAGGGGAGACTAGGATACGAGCAGTACTTC
>TRBV27|TRBJ2-2|TRBD2|NA
CASGAGGLFGELFF
TGTGCCAGCGGAGCGGGGGGGCTATTCGGGGAGCTGTTTTTT
>TRBV27|TRBJ2-1|NA|NA
CASSLSTSYNEQFF
TGTGCCAGCAGTTTATCGACTTCCTACAATGAGCAGTTCTTC
>TRBV12-2|TRBJ2-5|NA|once
CASRPGQSRPGEETQYF
TGTGCAAGTCGCCCCGGACAGAGCCGACCCGGGGAGGAGACCCAGTACTTC
>TRBV19|TRBJ1-5|NA|NA
CASSIAERYSNQPQHF
TGTGCCAGTAGTATTGCCGAAAGATATAGCAATCAGCCCCAGCATTTT
>TRBV11-2|TRBJ2-7|TRBD2|NA
CASSLDLGLAHEQYF
TGTGCCAGCAGCTTAGATTTAGGACTAGCCCACGAGCAGTACTTC
>TRBV4-3|TRBJ2-7|NA|NA
CASSQARGYIGTPSSEQYF
TGCGCCAGCAGCCAAGCGCGTGGTTACATTGGGACACCTTCATCCGAGCAGTACTTC
>TRBV7-2|TRBJ1-3|NA|once
CASSLGISGNTIYF
TGTGCCAGCAGCTTAGGGATCTCTGGAAACACCATATATTTT
>TRBV6-5|TRBJ2-7|NA|NA
CASSYSGGEQYF
TGTGCCAGCAGTTACTCAGGGGGCGAGCAGTACTTC
>TRBV15|TRBJ2-3|NA|NA
CATSSRAGTDTQYF
TGTGCCACCAGCTCCCGTGCGGGCACAGATACGCAGTATTTT
>TRBV5-6|TRBJ1-2|NA|NA
CASSLDDWGYTF
TGTGCCAGCAGCTTAGACGATTGGGGCTACACCTTC
>TRBV7-9|TRBJ1-1|NA|once
CASTMTPLNTEAFF
TGTGCCAGCACCATGACCCCGCTGAACACTGAAGCTTTCTTT
>TRBV13|TRBJ2-1|NA|NA
CASSLDGYNEQFF
TGTGCCAGCAGCTTAGACGGCTACAATGAGCAGTTCTTC
>TRBV4-3|TRBJ1-1|NA|NA
CASSQTTGFLNTEAFF
TGCGCCAGCAGCCAGACTACAGGGTTTTTAAACACTGAAGCTTTCTTT
>TRBV28|TRBJ2-1|TRBD1|NA
CASSLRPGTGSYNEQFF
TGTGCCAGCAGTTTACGACCCGGGACAGGGTCCTACAATGAGCAGTTCTTC
>TRBV10-3|TRBJ1-5|NA|NA
CAISEVDSNQPQHF
TGTGCCATCAGTGAAGTGGATAGCAATCAGCCCCAGCATTTT
>TRBV19|TRBJ2-3|TRBD2|NA
CASSITLATSTDTQYF
TGTGCCAGTAGTATAACACTAGCGACTAGCACAGATACGCAGTATTTT
>TRBV5-1|TRBJ2-1|NA|once
CASSLAFRDHEQFF
TGCGCCAGCAGCTTGGCTTTCAGGGACCATGAGCAGTTCTTC
>TRBV13|TRBJ2-1|TRBD2|NA
CASSFGTSGGRSEQFF
TGTGCCAGCAGCTTCGGGACTAGCGGGGGGAGGAGTGAGCAGTTCTTC
>TRBV29-1|TRBJ2-1|TRBD1|NA
CSATDRGYIEQFF
TGCAGCGCTACGGACAGGGGATATATTGAGCAGTTCTTC
>TRBV9|TRBJ1-3|NA|NA
CASSSLRSGNTIYF
TGTGCCAGCAGCTCCCTAAGGTCTGGAAACACCATATATTTT
>TRBV19|TRBJ2-4|NA|NA
CASSIEGGLGNIQYF
TGTGCCAGTAGTATCGAGGGTGGGCTGGGAAACATTCAGTACTTC
>TRBV4-2|TRBJ2-3|TRBD2|NA
CASSQDLQGLAVSTDTQYF
TGTGCCAGCAGCCAAGATTTACAGGGACTAGCGGTGAGCACAGATACGCAGTATTTT
>TRBV5-8|TRBJ2-1|NA|NA
CASSQYNEQFF
TGTGCCAGCAGCCAGTACAATGAGCAGTTCTTC
>TRBV7-9|TRBJ2-5|NA|once
CASSAEDQETQYF
TGTGCCAGCAGCGCAGAAGATCAAGAGACCCAGTACTTC